The T cell receptor (beta chain) under discussion was sequenced for a study of blood T cell repertoires in COVID-19. Study summary: Nucleic acid was either cDNA or gDNA, and it came from T cells, B-cell-depleted T cells, or PBMCs.

Original methodology: Reference gene primer amplification gave nucleated cell count estimates. Clones were read by immunoSEQ multiplex PCR, and TCRdb kept only the in-frame ones, dropping some. V, J and clone size reflect that table, while D and trimming were determined from the DNA. The table includes under 300,000 clones, around nine tenths detected once. The CDR3 sequence is 17 residues long. Germline V CDR1 and CDR2: SEHNR, FQNEAQ (reference sequence). V lost 5 bases, J lost 2 bases, and 12 bases stayed unmatched. Across over 20 US areas, participants ranged in age from about 18 to 100 years. The V and J genes are TRBV7-9 and TRBJ2-1, with 7 bases that match TRBD1. Sequencing input: PBMCs or T cells enriched from blood (not recorded which). The receptor comes from an older woman who had recovered from COVID-19. The CDR3 DNA sequence: TGTGCCAGCAGCGAGGGGGCCCCGACATCCCCCTACAATGAGCAGTTCTTC. This encodes CASSEGAPTSPYNEQFF.